Described below is a single T cell receptor (beta chain) sequence and its context. Its antigen is unidentified. The entry originates in a study of blood T cells in healthy people across ages. Study-level findings and limits: Comparison with aged donors showed that long-lived donors had more naive CD4+ cells and higher diversity.

Germline lookup yields CDR1 LGHDT and CDR2 YNNKEL (reference sequence). Trimming pared 0 bases from V and 7 bases from J, leaving 16 bases between. The CDR3 runs 15 residues. Primed by a sample-barcoded 5' primer and a J-beta primer mix, a second PCR proceeded for roughly 6 to 12 cycles. TCRdb ran MiXCR on the 5' RACE reads and lists one entry per CDR3 protein. Here the sample spans 1 million or so distinct CDR3 sequences, 40% to 55% being singletons. The sequence came from a woman aged 60-75 years in good health. This chain uses TRBV3-1 with TRBJ2-7, with D possibly TRBD1 on 5 matching bases. Sequencing used blood. The CDR3, as DNA: TGTGCCAGCAGCCAAGACAGGGCTAGGGTTAATGAGCAGTACTTC. Translating gives CASSQDRARVNEQYF.